Listed below are T cell receptor beta chains from one sample, sequenced in a study of monozygotic twins with inflammatory bowel disease. One entry per CDR3 protein, without DNA, is what TCRdb gives after re-calling the 5' RACE reads. In all, the sample yields more than 350,000 distinct CDR3 sequences. Sequencing used blood. The receptor set was obtained from a human donor with ulcerative colitis or Crohn's disease, or a healthy co-twin of an affected twin (not recorded which). The CDR3 runs from the conserved cysteine through the conserved F or W.

V gene	J gene	CDR3 protein
TRBV5-1	TRBJ1-1	CASNSDRGGTEAFF
TRBV4-1	TRBJ1-1	CASSQVLSRERTMNTEAFF
TRBV6-5	TRBJ1-4	CASSYRPGQGYEKLFF
TRBV28	TRBJ1-2	CASSLLSGGLNYGYTF
TRBV9	TRBJ2-1	CASSGRASGGGWGYNEQFF
TRBV7-2	TRBJ2-7	CASSLATRGLAETKQYF
TRBV27	TRBJ2-7	CASSLGRSHYEQYF
TRBV3-1	TRBJ1-1	CASSQDKAHWREAFF
TRBV6-1	TRBJ1-6	CASRAGPTPNSPLHF
TRBV5-6	TRBJ1-2	CASSPSTAILAYGYTF
TRBV2	TRBJ1-4	CASSGSGGLGEKLFF
TRBV12-3/TRBV12-4	TRBJ2-3	CASSWFQARTDTQYF
TRBV6-5	TRBJ1-2	CDSSYSKGAPYGYTF
TRBV24-1	TRBJ2-1	CATSDRGGTRGEQFF
TRBV6-6	TRBJ2-7	CASSDVSSYEQYF
TRBV20-1	TRBJ2-1	CSALGAVSSYNEQFF
TRBV14	TRBJ1-1	CASSQDSPTGWVTEAFF
TRBV28	TRBJ2-7	CASSLVGQFYEQYF
TRBV28	TRBJ2-1	CASFRGRVASGYNEQFF
TRBV7-9	TRBJ2-6	CASSRRQGSGANVLTF
TRBV20-1	TRBJ1-1	CSATTDMNTEAFF
TRBV12-3/TRBV12-4	TRBJ2-3	CASSRGLLDADTQYF
TRBV7-8	TRBJ1-1	CASSYSGRSEAFF
TRBV3-1	TRBJ2-2	CASSPTRTVVGELFF
TRBV11-1	TRBJ2-5	CASSSPNRGNRALETPYF
TRBV20-1	TRBJ1-4	CSARDRGGWEKLFF
TRBV5-6	TRBJ1-4	CASSLGTRNEKLFF
TRBV29-1	TRBJ2-7	CSVAIDGYEQYF
TRBV5-1	TRBJ1-1	CASSGGTGLGTEAFF
TRBV4-2	TRBJ2-4	CASSQDWGPKNIQYF
TRBV20-1	TRBJ2-1	CSAQDRGSSPYNEQFF
TRBV9	TRBJ2-3	CASSAQGRGTDTQYF
TRBV12-3/TRBV12-4	TRBJ2-2	CASSLARGIGELFF
TRBV3-1	TRBJ2-5	CASSFRGETQYF
TRBV20-1	TRBJ2-2	CSAKNGAGTGELFF
TRBV12-3/TRBV12-4	TRBJ2-2	CASGRLNTGELFF
TRBV2	TRBJ1-3	CASTETGVGNTIYF
TRBV3-1	TRBJ1-2	CASSEKDGYTF
TRBV19	TRBJ1-1	CASTRTGVNTEAFF
TRBV6-5	TRBJ1-2	CASSYSMGGGYTF
TRBV7-7	TRBJ2-3	CASSPLGGSRTDTQYF
TRBV5-1	TRBJ2-3	CASSPGQGTQYF
TRBV18	TRBJ1-2	CASSEFGTTNGYTF
TRBV18	TRBJ2-7	CASSGRTGAYEQYF
TRBV5-1	TRBJ2-3	CASAGTDTDTQYF
TRBV6-1	TRBJ1-1	CASSEGGKKAFF
TRBV5-1	TRBJ2-5	CASSKRARQEEETQYF
TRBV5-1	TRBJ1-5	CASSEGQGKQPQHF
TRBV4-1	TRBJ2-2	CASSRFQGAAVSGELFF
TRBV7-8	TRBJ2-7	CASSFADAEQYF
TRBV5-1	TRBJ2-3	CASSFGDRLTDTQYF